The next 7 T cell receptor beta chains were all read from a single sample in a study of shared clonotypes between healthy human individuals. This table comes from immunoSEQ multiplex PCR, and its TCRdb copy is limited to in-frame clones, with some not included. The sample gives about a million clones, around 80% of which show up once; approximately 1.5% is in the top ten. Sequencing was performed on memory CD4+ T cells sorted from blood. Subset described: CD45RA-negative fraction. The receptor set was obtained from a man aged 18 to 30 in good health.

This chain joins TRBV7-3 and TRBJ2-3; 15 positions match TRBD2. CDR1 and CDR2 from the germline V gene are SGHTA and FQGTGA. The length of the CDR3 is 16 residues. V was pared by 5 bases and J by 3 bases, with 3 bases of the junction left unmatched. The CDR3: CASSVGLAGGTDTQYF. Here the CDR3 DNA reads TGTGCCAGCAGCGTAGGACTAGCGGGGGGGACAGATACGCAGTATTTT. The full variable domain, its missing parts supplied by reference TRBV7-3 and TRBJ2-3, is GAGVSQTPSNKVTEKGKYVELRCDPISGHTALYWYRQSLGQGPEFLIYFQGTGAADDSGLPNDRFFAVRPEGSVSTLKIQRTERGDSAVYLCASSVGLAGGTDTQYFGPGTRLTVL.

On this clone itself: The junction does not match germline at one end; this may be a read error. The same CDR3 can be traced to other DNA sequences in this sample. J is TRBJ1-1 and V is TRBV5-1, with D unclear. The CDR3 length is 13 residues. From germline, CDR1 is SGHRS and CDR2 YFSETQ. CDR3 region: CASSLGRNTEAFF. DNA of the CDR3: TGCGCCAGCAGTTTGGGGAGAAACACTGAAGCTTTCTTT.

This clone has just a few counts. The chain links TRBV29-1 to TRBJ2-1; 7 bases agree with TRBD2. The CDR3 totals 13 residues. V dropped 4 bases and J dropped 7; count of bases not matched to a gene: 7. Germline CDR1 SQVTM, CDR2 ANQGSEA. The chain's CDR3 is CSVAIGGKNEQFF. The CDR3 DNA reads TGCAGCGTTGCTATCGGGGGGAAAAATGAGCAGTTCTTC.

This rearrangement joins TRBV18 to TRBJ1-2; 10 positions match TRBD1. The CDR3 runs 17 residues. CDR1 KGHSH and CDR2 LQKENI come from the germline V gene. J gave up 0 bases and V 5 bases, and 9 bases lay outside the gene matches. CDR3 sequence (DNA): TGTGCCAGCTCAAGAGGGACAGGGGATACCTCTAACTATGGCTACACCTTC. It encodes CASSRGTGDTSNYGYTF.

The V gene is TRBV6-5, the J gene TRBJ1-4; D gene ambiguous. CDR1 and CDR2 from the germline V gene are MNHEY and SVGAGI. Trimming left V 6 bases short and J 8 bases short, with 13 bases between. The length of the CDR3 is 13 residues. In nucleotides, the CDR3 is TGTGCCAGCAGCGAAAGGGCGGAGGAAAAACTGTTTTTT. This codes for CASSERAEEKLFF.

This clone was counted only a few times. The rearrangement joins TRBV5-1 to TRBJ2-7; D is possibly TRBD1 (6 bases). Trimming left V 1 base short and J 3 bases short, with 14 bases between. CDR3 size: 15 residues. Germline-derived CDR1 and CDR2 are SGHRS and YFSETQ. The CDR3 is CASSLFQGLDYEQYF. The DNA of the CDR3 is TGCGCCAGCAGCTTGTTTCAGGGGCTAGACTACGAGCAGTACTTC.

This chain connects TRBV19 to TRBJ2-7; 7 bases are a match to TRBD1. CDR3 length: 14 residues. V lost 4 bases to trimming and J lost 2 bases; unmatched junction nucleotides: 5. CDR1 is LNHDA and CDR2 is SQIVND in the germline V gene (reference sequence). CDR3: CASSTGQSPYEQYF. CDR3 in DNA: TGTGCCAGTAGTACGGGACAGTCGCCCTACGAGCAGTACTTC.